These 7 T cell receptor beta chains share one sample of origin, sequenced in a study of T cell repertoires in cytomegalovirus infection. TCRdb ran MiXCR on the reads and lists one entry per CDR3 protein. This sample carries some 350,000 distinct CDR3 sequences, about 28% of them seen once, and the ten largest clones take 15% to 25%. These receptors' antigens are unknown. This specimen consisted of cultured PBMCs, obtained from culture after CMV antigen stimulation. These receptors originate from a human donor in good health (CMV status not recorded). Some clones in this sample may be carry-over from other donors' samples.

The genes are TRBV6-6 and TRBJ2-7, with TRBD2 matching over 14 bases. The germline V gene encodes CDR1 MNHNY and CDR2 SVGAGI (reference sequence). The ends lost 5 bases at V and 6 bases at J; junction bases unmatched: 6. The CDR3 spans 15 residues. In DNA, the CDR3 is TGTGCCAGCAGTAAGGGACTAGCGGGAGCTAGCGAGCAGTACTTC. Translated, it gives CASSKGLAGASEQYF.

V is TRBV7-8 and J is TRBJ2-1, with TRBD2 matching 10 bases. CDR3 length equals 17 residues. V was pared by 1 base and J by 5 bases, with 8 bases of the junction left unmatched. CDR1 is SGHVS, CDR2 FQNEAQ, per germline. This chain's CDR3 is CASSLGVAGGQHNEQFF. The CDR3, as DNA: TGTGCCAGCAGCTTAGGGGTAGCGGGGGGTCAACACAATGAGCAGTTCTTC.

This clonotype was seen at least ten times. The rearrangement uses TRBV7-9 and TRBJ2-1; 8 positions match TRBD1. Germline V gene lookup returns CDR1 SEHNR and CDR2 FQNEAQ (reference sequence). Trimming at V came to 4 bases and at J to 2 bases, leaving 4 bases not matched to a gene. The CDR3 contains 15 residues. The CDR3 DNA reads as TGTGCCAGCAGCTCCTACAGGGGGACCTACAATGAGCAGTTCTTC. This gives the protein CASSSYRGTYNEQFF.

In this sample, this clonotype turned up a few times. V usage is TRBV19 and J usage is TRBJ1-1, with a weak D call TRBD1 (5 bases). This CDR3 region has 13 residues. V gave up 6 bases and J gave up 5 bases, with 13 bases separating them. Germline V lookup: CDR1 LNHDA, CDR2 SQIVND (reference sequence). The CDR3 bases are TGTGCCAGTAGAAGGGGAGGAGAGACTGAAGCTTTCTTT. It encodes CASRRGGETEAFF.

This clonotype turned up a few times. The chain carries TRBV28 and TRBJ2-7, with a possible D match to TRBD2 (6 bases). Trimming cost V 5 bases and J 0 bases, with 17 bases left between them. Germline V gene lookup returns CDR1 MDHEN and CDR2 SYDVKM. The CDR3 spans 16 residues. The CDR3 here is CASSPPGLLSSYEQYF. The CDR3 nucleotides are TGTGCCAGCAGTCCTCCGGGACTCCTGAGCTCCTACGAGCAGTACTTC.

The chain uses TRBV4-2 and TRBJ1-2, with D perhaps TRBD1 (5 bases). The CDR3 totals 15 residues. The germline CDR1 and CDR2 sequences are LGHNA and YNFKEQ. V lost 0 bases, J lost 8 bases, and 16 bases lay in between. This CDR3 is CASSQDVVGGKGYTF. The DNA for the CDR3 is TGTGCCAGCAGCCAAGACGTCGTTGGGGGGAAGGGCTACACCTTC.

This clonotype showed up many times. The chain links TRBV7-3 to TRBJ1-1; D call uncertain. CDR1 SGHTA and CDR2 FQGTGA come from the germline V gene. The V end lost 5 bases, the J end lost 2 bases, and 9 bases lay between the germline ends. The CDR3 sequence is 13 residues long. This CDR3 reads CASSPEVNTEAFF. The CDR3 DNA is TGTGCCAGCAGCCCCGAGGTCAACACTGAAGCTTTCTTT.